This T cell receptor beta chain came from a study of blood T cell repertoires in COVID-19. A single count supports this clone. Produced via immunoSEQ multiplex PCR; TCRdb's table is partial and in-frame only. The sample shows approximately 58,000 clones, around nine tenths of them seen only once. The CDR3 has 13 amino acids. Trimming left V 10 bases short and J 4 bases short, with 16 bases between. The V gene's germline CDR1 is MDHEN and CDR2 SYDVKM. The genes are TRBV28 and TRBJ2-5, with D perhaps TRBD1 (6 bases). Sequenced: peripheral blood. This receptor was identified in a woman aged 80 or older with active COVID-19. The CDR3 sequence: CAIRKTGLETQYF. CDR3 nucleotide sequence: TGTGCCATACGTAAAACAGGGCTAGAGACCCAGTACTTC.